The clone carrying this T cell receptor beta chain was counted a few times. This record comes from a study of PD-L1 blockade in urothelial cancer. Study-level information: Atezolizumab was started by patients in the mid-2010s at 1,200 mg intravenously every 3 weeks.

Time point described: pretreatment peripheral blood. V lost 6 bases and J lost 6; bases outside the gene matches: 10. Germline CDR1 reads MDHEN; CDR2 reads SYDVKM. CDR3 length: 15 amino acids. A spike-in of synthetic TCR analog templates was added to each PCR. Assay used: immunoSEQ multiplex PCR; TCRdb lists only in-frame clones, some missing. The data show approximately 63,000 clones, 80% to 90% seen once. Sequenced here: PBMCs, sampled around atezolizumab (anti-PD-L1) treatment. The TCR was taken from a man in his 70s with urothelial cancer. This chain uses TRBV28 with TRBJ1-5, with 8 bases matching TRBD1. CDR3 amino acids: CASRFLRQGSQPQHF. In DNA, the CDR3 is TGTGCCAGCAGGTTTCTTAGACAGGGGAGTCAGCCCCAGCATTTT.